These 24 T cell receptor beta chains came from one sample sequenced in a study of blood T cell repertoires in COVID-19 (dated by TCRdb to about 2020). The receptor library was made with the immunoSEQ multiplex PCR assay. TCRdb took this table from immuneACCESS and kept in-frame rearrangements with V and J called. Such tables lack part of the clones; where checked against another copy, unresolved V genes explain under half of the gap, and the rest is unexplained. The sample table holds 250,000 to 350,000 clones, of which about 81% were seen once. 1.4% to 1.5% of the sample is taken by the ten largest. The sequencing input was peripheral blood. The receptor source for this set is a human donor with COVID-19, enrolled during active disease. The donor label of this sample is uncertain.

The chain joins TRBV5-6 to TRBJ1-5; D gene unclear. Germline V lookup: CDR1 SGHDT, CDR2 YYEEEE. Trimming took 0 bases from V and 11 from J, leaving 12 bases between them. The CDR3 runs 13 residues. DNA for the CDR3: TGTGCCAGCAGCTTGGGTGCCACCCAGACCCAGCATTTT. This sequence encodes CASSLGATQTQHF.

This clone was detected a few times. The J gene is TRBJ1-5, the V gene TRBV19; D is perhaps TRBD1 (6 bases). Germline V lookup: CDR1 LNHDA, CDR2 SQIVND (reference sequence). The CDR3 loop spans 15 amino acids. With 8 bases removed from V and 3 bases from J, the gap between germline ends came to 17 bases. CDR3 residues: CASLNQGRNNQPQHF. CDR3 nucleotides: TGTGCCAGTCTTAACCAGGGGCGGAACAATCAGCCCCAGCATTTT.

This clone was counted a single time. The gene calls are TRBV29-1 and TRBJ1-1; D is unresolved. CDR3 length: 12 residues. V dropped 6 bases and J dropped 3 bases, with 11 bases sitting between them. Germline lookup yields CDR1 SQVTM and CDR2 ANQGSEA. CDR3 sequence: CSVSVADTEAFF. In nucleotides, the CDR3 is TGCAGCGTATCCGTGGCGGACACTGAAGCTTTCTTT.

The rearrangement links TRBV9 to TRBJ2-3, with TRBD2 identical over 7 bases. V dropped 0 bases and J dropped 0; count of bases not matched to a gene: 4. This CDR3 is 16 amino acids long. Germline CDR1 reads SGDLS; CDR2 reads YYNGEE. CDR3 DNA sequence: TGTGCCAGCAGCGTAGGGAGCGGGACTAGCACAGATACGCAGTATTTT. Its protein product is CASSVGSGTSTDTQYF.

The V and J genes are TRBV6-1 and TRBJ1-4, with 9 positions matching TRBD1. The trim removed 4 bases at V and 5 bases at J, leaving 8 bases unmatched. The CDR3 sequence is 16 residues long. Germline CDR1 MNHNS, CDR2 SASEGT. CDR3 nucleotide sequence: TGTGCCAGCAGTGGGGGGCAGGGACAGGGAAATGAAAAACTGTTTTTT. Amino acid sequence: CASSGGQGQGNEKLFF.

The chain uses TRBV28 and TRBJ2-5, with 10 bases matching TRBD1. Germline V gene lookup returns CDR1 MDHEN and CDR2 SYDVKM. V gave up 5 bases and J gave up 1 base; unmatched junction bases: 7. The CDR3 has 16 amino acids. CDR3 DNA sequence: TGTGCCAGCAGTCCGCGGACAGGGGGAAGCCAAGAGACCCAGTACTTC. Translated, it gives CASSPRTGGSQETQYF.

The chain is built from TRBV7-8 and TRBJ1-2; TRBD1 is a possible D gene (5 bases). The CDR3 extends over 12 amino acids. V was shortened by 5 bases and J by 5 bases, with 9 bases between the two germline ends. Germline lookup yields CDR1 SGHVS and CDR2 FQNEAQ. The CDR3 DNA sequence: TGTGCCAGCAGCCCCCAGGGATATGGCTACACCTTC. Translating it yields CASSPQGYGYTF.

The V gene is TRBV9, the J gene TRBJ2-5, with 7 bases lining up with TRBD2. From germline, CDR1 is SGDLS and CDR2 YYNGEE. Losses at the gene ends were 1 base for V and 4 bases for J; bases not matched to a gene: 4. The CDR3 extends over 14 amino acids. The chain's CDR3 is CASSVRAGPETQYF. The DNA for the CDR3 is TGTGCCAGCAGCGTAAGAGCGGGACCAGAGACCCAGTACTTC.

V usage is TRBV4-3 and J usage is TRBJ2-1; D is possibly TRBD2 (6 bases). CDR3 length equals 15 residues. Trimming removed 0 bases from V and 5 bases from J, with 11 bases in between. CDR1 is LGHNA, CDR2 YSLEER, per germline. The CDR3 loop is CASSQDGTFDNEQFF. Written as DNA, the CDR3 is TGCGCCAGCAGCCAAGACGGGACTTTTGACAATGAGCAGTTCTTC.

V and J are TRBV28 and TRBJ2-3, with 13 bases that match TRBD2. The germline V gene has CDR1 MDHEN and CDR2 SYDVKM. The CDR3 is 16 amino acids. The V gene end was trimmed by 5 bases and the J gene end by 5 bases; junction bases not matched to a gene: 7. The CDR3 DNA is TGTGCCAGCAGTACCCCACTAGCGGGAGGGGTAGATACGCAGTATTTT. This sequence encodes CASSTPLAGGVDTQYF.

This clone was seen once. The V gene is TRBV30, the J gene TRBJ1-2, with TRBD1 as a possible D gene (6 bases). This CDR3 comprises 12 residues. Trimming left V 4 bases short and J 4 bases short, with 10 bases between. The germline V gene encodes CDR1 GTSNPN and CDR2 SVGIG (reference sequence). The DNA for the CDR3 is TGTGCCTGGATGAGGGACACCTATGGCTACACCTTC. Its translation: CAWMRDTYGYTF.

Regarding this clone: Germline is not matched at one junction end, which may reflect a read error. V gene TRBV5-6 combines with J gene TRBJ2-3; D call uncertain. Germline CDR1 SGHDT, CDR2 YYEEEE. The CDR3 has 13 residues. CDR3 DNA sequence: TGTGCCAGCAGCCTAGAAGTGGCAGATACGCGGTATTTT. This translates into CASSLEVADTRYF. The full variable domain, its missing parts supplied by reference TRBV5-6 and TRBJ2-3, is DAGVTQSPTHLIKTRGQQVTLRCSPKSGHDTVSWYQQALGQGPQFIFQYYEEEERQRGNFPDRFSGHQFPNYSSELNVNALLLGDSALYLCASSLEVADTRYFGPGTRLTVL.

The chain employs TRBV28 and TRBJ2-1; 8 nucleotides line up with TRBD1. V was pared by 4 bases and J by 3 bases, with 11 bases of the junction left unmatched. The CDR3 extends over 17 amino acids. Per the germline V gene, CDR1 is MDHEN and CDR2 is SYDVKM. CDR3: CASSSPRSGGIYNEQFF. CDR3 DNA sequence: TGTGCCAGCAGTTCCCCCCGGTCAGGGGGCATCTACAATGAGCAGTTCTTC.

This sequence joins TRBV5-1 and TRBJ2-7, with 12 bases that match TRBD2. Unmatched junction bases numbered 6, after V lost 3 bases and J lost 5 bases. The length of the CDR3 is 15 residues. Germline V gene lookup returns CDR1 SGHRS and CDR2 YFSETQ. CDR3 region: CASSSTSGRLHEQYF. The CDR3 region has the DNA TGCGCCAGCAGCTCAACTAGCGGGAGGCTCCACGAGCAGTACTTC. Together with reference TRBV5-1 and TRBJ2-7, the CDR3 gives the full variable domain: KAGVTQTPRYLIKTRGQQVTLSCSPISGHRSVSWYQQTPGQGLQFLFEYFSETQRNKGNFPGRFSGRQFSNSRSEMNVSTLELGDSALYLCASSSTSGRLHEQYFGPGTRLTVT.

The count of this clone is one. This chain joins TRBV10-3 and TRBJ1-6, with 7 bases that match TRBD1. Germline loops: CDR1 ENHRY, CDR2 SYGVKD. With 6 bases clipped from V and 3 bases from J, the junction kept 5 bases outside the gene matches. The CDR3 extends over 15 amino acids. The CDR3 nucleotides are TGTGCCATCAGGATACAGGGGAACTATAATTCACCCCTCCACTTT. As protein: CAIRIQGNYNSPLHF.

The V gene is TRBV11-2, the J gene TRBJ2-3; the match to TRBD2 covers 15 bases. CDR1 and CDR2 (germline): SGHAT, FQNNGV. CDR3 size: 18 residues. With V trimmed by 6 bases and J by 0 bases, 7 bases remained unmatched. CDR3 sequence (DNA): TGTGCCAGCAGGGGGACTAGCGGGAGGATGGCGAGCACAGATACGCAGTATTTT. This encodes CASRGTSGRMASTDTQYF.

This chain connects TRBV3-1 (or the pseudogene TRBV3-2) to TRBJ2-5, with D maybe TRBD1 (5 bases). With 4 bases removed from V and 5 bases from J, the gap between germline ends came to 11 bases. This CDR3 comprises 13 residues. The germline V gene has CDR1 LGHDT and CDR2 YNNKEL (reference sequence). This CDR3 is CASSPTGQETQYF. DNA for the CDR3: TGTGCCAGCAGCCCTACAGGTCAGGAGACCCAGTACTTC.

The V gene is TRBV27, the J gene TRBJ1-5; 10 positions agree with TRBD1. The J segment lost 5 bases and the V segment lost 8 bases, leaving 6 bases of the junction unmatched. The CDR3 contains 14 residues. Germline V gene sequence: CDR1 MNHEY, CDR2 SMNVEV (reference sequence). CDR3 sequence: CASSWTGGDQPQHF. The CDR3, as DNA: TGTGCCAGCTCGTGGACAGGGGGGGATCAGCCCCAGCATTTT.

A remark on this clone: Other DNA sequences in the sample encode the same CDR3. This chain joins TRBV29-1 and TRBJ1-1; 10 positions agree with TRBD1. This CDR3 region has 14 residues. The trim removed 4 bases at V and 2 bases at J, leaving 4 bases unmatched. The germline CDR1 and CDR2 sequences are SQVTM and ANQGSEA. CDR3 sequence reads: CSVGRTGGNTEAFF. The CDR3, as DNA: TGCAGCGTTGGTAGGACAGGGGGAAACACTGAAGCTTTCTTT.

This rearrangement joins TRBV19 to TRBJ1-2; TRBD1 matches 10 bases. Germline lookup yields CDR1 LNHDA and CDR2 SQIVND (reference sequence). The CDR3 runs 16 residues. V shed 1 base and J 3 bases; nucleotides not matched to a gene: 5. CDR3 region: CASSIGQGAIDYGYTF. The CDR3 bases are TGTGCCAGTAGTATAGGACAGGGGGCAATCGACTATGGCTACACCTTC.

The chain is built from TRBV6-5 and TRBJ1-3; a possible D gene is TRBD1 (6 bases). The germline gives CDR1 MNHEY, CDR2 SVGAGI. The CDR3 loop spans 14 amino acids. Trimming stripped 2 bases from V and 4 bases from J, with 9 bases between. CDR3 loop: CASSYGGDGNTIYF. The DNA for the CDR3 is TGTGCCAGCAGTTACGGGGGCGACGGAAACACCATATATTTT.

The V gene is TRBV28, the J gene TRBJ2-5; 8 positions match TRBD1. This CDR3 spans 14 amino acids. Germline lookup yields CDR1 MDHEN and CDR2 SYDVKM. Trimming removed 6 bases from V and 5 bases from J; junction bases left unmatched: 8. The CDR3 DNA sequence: TGTGCCAGCAGCACTACACAGGGGGTGGAGACCCAGTACTTC. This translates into CASSTTQGVETQYF.

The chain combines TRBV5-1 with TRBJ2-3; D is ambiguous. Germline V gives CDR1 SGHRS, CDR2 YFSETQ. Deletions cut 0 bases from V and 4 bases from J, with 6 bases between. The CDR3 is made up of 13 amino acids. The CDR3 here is CASSLDRSDTQYF. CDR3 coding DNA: TGCGCCAGCAGCTTGGACCGGTCAGATACGCAGTATTTT.

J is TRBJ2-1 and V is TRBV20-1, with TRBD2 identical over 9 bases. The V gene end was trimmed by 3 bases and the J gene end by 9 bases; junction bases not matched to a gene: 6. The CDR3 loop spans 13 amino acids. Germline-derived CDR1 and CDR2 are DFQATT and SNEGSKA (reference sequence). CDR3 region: CSASVAGAVEQFF. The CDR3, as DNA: TGCAGTGCTAGTGTAGCGGGAGCGGTTGAGCAGTTCTTC.